This TCR beta chain is from a study of cytomegalovirus exposure and HLA in healthy donors. Germline trimming cut 3 bases from V and 0 bases from J; bases unmatched to any gene: 7. The CDR3 is 18 residues long. In germline, CDR1 is KGHSY, CDR2 FQNENV. The PCR had 60 Vbeta and 13 Jbeta primers. Assay used: immunoSEQ multiplex PCR; TCRdb lists only in-frame clones, some missing. Among roughly 220,000 clones listed, around four fifths were seen once. The clonotype comes from a middle-aged woman in good health and CMV-seronegative. Sequenced material: PBMCs. This sequence joins TRBV16 and TRBJ1-3; 11 nucleotides agree with TRBD1. The CDR3, as DNA: TGTGCCAGCAGCCACTGGACAGGGGGCCAGTCCTCTGGAAACACCATATATTTT. Its protein is CASSHWTGGQSSGNTIYF.